This T cell receptor (beta chain) stems from a study of T-cell memory formation after mild COVID-19. MiXCR, run by TCRdb on the 5' RACE reads, gives a single entry per CDR3 protein. The sample records fewer than 350,000 distinct CDR3 sequences, 13% to 15% being singletons. CDR3 size: 15 residues. Germline-derived CDR1 and CDR2 are SGHTA and FQGTGA. The V end was cut by 4 bases, the J end by 4 bases, with 16 bases between. This chain connects TRBV7-3 to TRBJ1-2; D might be TRBD1 (6 bases). The TCR was taken from a man between 18 and 35 years old who had mild COVID-19 (a few samples of this study predate the infection). Cell type and time point are not known. The sequenced material came from PBMCs or a T cell subset sorted from them (not recorded which). The CDR3 coding sequence is TGTGCCAGCAGCTCTGACCACGGGGACATCTATGGCTACACCTTC. This codes for CASSSDHGDIYGYTF.